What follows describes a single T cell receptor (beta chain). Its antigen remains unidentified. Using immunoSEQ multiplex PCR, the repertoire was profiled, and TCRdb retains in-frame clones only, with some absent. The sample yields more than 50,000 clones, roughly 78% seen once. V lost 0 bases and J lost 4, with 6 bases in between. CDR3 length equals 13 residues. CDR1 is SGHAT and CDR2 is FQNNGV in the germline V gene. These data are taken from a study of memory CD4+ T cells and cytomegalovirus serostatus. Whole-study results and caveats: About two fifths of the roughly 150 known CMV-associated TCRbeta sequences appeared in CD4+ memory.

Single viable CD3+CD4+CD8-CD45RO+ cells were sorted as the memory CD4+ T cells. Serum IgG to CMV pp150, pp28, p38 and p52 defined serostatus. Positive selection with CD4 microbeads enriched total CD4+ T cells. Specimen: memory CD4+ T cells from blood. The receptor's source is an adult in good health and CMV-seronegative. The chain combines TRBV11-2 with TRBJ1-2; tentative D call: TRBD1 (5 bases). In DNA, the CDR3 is TGTGCCAGCAGCTTAGAAGGGGTCTATGGCTACACCTTC. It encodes CASSLEGVYGYTF. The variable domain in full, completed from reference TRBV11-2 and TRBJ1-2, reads EAGVAQSPRYKIIEKRQSVAFWCNPISGHATLYWYQQILGQGPKLLIQFQNNGVVDDSQLPKDRFSAERLKGVDSTLKIQPAKLEDSAVYLCASSLEGVYGYTFGSGTRLTVV.